These 22 T cell receptor beta chains were all obtained from the same sample, sequenced in a study of T cells in narcolepsy. Sequencing was performed with immunoSEQ multiplex PCR; in TCRdb, only in-frame clones are kept and a portion is missing. The repertoire consists of under 40,000 clones, with around four fifths occurring once and the leading ten covering over 0.6%. Sequenced material: memory (CD45RA-) CD4+ T cells from blood. These receptors all stem from a human donor in good health.

The rearrangement links TRBV10-3 to TRBJ1-2; TRBD1 is a possible D gene (5 bases). The germline V gene has CDR1 ENHRY and CDR2 SYGVKD. The V end was cut by 4 bases, the J end by 4 bases, with 16 bases between. This CDR3 is built from 15 residues. The DNA of the CDR3 is TGTGCCATCAGTGCGGGGCGTGAGGGACTCTATGGCTACACCTTC. Translation: CAISAGREGLYGYTF.

This clone is a singleton in its sample. The chain is built from TRBV11-2 and TRBJ2-5; TRBD1 or TRBD2 may be the D gene (6 bases each). The CDR3 contains 16 residues. Germline V CDR1 and CDR2: SGHAT, FQNNGV. Trimming took off 5 bases at V and 5 bases at J, with 21 bases between the two ends. The CDR3 loop is CASSGGPALRWETQYF. CDR3 coding DNA: TGTGCCAGCAGCGGGGGGCCCGCTCTGCGATGGGAGACCCAGTACTTC.

The chain couples TRBV27 to TRBJ1-2; D remains ambiguous. The CDR3 spans 13 residues. Germline V gives CDR1 MNHEY, CDR2 SMNVEV (reference sequence). V was shortened by 1 base and J by 4 bases, with 7 bases between the two germline ends. CDR3 amino acids: CASSLLGSYGYTF. The DNA of the CDR3 is TGTGCCAGCAGTTTATTGGGGTCCTATGGCTACACCTTC.

This clone was seen just once. The V and J genes are TRBV27 and TRBJ1-4; TRBD1 matches 8 bases. The CDR3 has 14 amino acids. Per the germline V gene, CDR1 is MNHEY and CDR2 is SMNVEV (reference sequence). V lost 5 bases and J lost 7; bases outside the gene matches: 6. In DNA, the CDR3 is TGTGCCAGCAGTCCCCGGACAGGGCGTGAAAAACTGTTTTTT. Encoded protein: CASSPRTGREKLFF.

V and J are TRBV6-6 and TRBJ2-5, with D perhaps TRBD1 (5 bases). Between the trimmed V and J ends, which lost 5 bases and 4 bases, there was a span of 20 bases. The germline CDR1 and CDR2 sequences are MNHNY and SVGAGI (reference sequence). This CDR3 has 16 amino acids. CDR3 region: CASSRDSRGRVETQYF. The DNA for the CDR3 is TGTGCCAGCAGTCGCGATAGTAGGGGCAGAGTAGAGACCCAGTACTTC.

This chain connects TRBV30 to TRBJ2-7, with 9 bases that match TRBD1. The germline V gene has CDR1 GTSNPN and CDR2 SVGIG (reference sequence). The CDR3 length is 16 residues. After removal of 0 bases from V and 2 bases from J, the junction contained 8 bases not matched to a gene. This chain's CDR3 is CAWSVSRTGAPYEQYF. The CDR3 nucleotides are TGTGCCTGGAGTGTATCCAGGACAGGGGCTCCCTACGAGCAGTACTTC.

V gene TRBV7-2 combines with J gene TRBJ2-3; 9 positions agree with TRBD2. The V and J ends lost 6 bases and 0 bases, in that order; junction bases with no gene match: 7. The CDR3 contains 16 residues. CDR1 is SGHTA, CDR2 FQGNSA, per germline. In DNA, the CDR3 is TGTGCCAGCAGGCTAGCGGGGACCTCTAGCACAGATACGCAGTATTTT. Its protein is CASRLAGTSSTDTQYF.

This clone occurred a few times. The chain links TRBV19 to TRBJ1-2, with D tentatively TRBD1 (6 bases). V gave up 8 bases and J gave up 4 bases, with 17 bases separating them. This CDR3 spans 14 amino acids. The germline CDR1 and CDR2 sequences are LNHDA and SQIVND (reference sequence). CDR3 bases: TGTGCCAGTTATAAGGGACAAGGACCCTATGGCTACACCTTC. Its translation: CASYKGQGPYGYTF.

This chain connects TRBV11-2 to TRBJ1-1; 8 bases fit TRBD1. This CDR3 is 15 amino acids long. Germline CDR1 is SGHAT and CDR2 is FQNNGV. V dropped 5 bases and J dropped 5; count of bases not matched to a gene: 10. This chain's CDR3 is CASSLDRGSWTEAFF. The DNA of the CDR3 is TGTGCCAGCAGCCTTGACAGGGGAAGTTGGACTGAAGCTTTCTTT. Together with reference TRBV11-2 and TRBJ1-1, the CDR3 gives the full variable domain: EAGVAQSPRYKIIEKRQSVAFWCNPISGHATLYWYQQILGQGPKLLIQFQNNGVVDDSQLPKDRFSAERLKGVDSTLKIQPAKLEDSAVYLCASSLDRGSWTEAFFGQGTRLTVV.

The V gene is TRBV6-1, the J gene TRBJ2-3, with 10 bases that match TRBD1. J gave up 3 bases and V 7 bases, and 4 bases lay outside the gene matches. The CDR3 is made up of 14 amino acids. Germline values: CDR1 MNHNS, CDR2 SASEGT. CDR3 sequence (DNA): TGTGCCAGCACGAGGACAGGGGGGACAGATACGCAGTATTTT. Translated: CASTRTGGTDTQYF.

This clone has more than one count but fewer than ten. The chain employs TRBV6-6 and TRBJ2-7; 9 bases align to TRBD1. Germline V lookup: CDR1 MNHNY, CDR2 SVGAGI (reference sequence). The CDR3 runs 15 residues. Losses at the gene ends were 5 bases for V and 2 bases for J; bases not matched to a gene: 7. The CDR3 reads CASSLSGTGTYEQYF. Written as DNA, the CDR3 is TGTGCCAGCAGTCTTTCCGGGACAGGGACCTACGAGCAGTACTTC.

This clone was picked up a small number of times. This chain joins TRBV6-6 and TRBJ2-7; no firm D call. The V end lost 5 bases, the J end lost 0 bases, and 5 bases lay between the germline ends. The CDR3 is 12 residues long. Germline V gene sequence: CDR1 MNHNY, CDR2 SVGAGI (reference sequence). In nucleotides, the CDR3 is TGTGCCAGCAGTAAGGACTCCTACGAGCAGTACTTC. Translating it yields CASSKDSYEQYF.

The gene calls are TRBV7-2 and TRBJ1-2, with D maybe TRBD1 (6 bases). The CDR3 has 14 residues. Trimming removed 1 base from V and 8 bases from J, with 14 bases in between. CDR1 and CDR2 (germline): SGHTA, FQGNSA. The CDR3 spells CASSLDAGARGYTF. The CDR3 DNA reads as TGTGCCAGCAGCTTAGATGCGGGGGCGAGGGGCTACACCTTC.

This clone was seen only a few times. The J gene is TRBJ2-7, the V gene TRBV6-1, with D possibly TRBD1 on 6 matching bases. Per the germline V gene, CDR1 is MNHNS and CDR2 is SASEGT. The CDR3 is made up of 11 amino acids. V was pared by 5 bases and J by 7 bases, with 9 bases between. The CDR3 region is CASSNRVEQYF. CDR3 bases: TGTGCCAGCAGTAACAGGGTTGAGCAGTACTTC.

CDR3 in amino acids: CASSPRDFSSYNEQFF. CDR3 DNA: TGTGCCAGTAGTCCTCGGGACTTTAGCTCCTACAATGAGCAGTTCTTC. The chain uses TRBV19 and TRBJ2-1, with TRBD2 as a possible D gene (6 bases). V gave up 5 bases and J gave up 0 bases, with 14 bases separating them. This CDR3 region has 16 residues. The germline CDR1 and CDR2 sequences are LNHDA and SQIVND (reference sequence).

The J gene is TRBJ1-3, the V gene TRBV14, with D hard to call. CDR1 and CDR2 (germline): SGHDN, FVKESK. The CDR3 runs to 16 residues. Trimming took off 0 bases at V and 4 bases at J, with 13 bases between the two ends. The CDR3 coding sequence is TGTGCCAGCAGCCAAGATATCGGGGTCGGAGGAAACACCATATATTTT. This sequence encodes CASSQDIGVGGNTIYF.

CDR3 region: CASSADRVDSVGYTF. CDR3 DNA: TGTGCCAGCAGCGCCGACAGGGTGGATTCGGTGGGCTACACCTTC. The chain is built from TRBV7-2 and TRBJ1-2; 7 positions match TRBD1. Per germline, CDR1 SGHTA and CDR2 FQGNSA. The CDR3 length is 15 residues. With 5 bases clipped from V and 8 bases from J, the junction kept 14 bases outside the gene matches.

This chain joins TRBV4-2 and TRBJ1-3; D call uncertain. The ends were cut back, 4 bases at V and 0 bases at J, with 13 bases in the middle. Per germline, CDR1 LGHNA and CDR2 YNFKEQ. This CDR3 region has 16 residues. The CDR3: CASSLLTDHSGNTIYF. The CDR3 DNA reads as TGTGCCAGCAGCCTCCTAACTGATCACTCTGGAAACACCATATATTTT.

This sequence joins TRBV7-8 and TRBJ2-6, with D unclear. The V gene lost 5 bases and the J gene lost 4 bases, with 12 bases spanning the gap. This CDR3 has 15 residues. Germline CDR1 is SGHVS and CDR2 is FQNEAQ. This CDR3 reads CASSLGSAGANVLTF. In DNA, the CDR3 is TGTGCCAGCAGCCTAGGCTCCGCCGGGGCCAACGTCCTGACTTTC.

The gene calls are TRBV5-1 and TRBJ1-4; D possibly corresponds to TRBD1 (5 bases). The germline V and J ends were trimmed by 0 bases and 1 base, with 16 bases remaining between them. CDR1 SGHRS and CDR2 YFSETQ come from the germline V gene. This CDR3 contains 18 residues. CDR3 protein: CASSLAAGRGLTNEKLFF. The CDR3 bases are TGCGCCAGCAGCTTGGCCGCCGGCCGGGGCTTAACTAATGAAAAACTGTTTTTT.

The chain couples TRBV6-1 to TRBJ1-6, with D perhaps matching TRBD1 (5 bases). Germline values: CDR1 MNHNS, CDR2 SASEGT. The length of the CDR3 is 18 residues. Trimming shortened V by 0 bases and J by 5 bases, and 17 bases separated the two germline ends. In nucleotides, the CDR3 is TGTGCCAGCAGTGAAGCGAAGGGGAGACAGAGGAATAATTCACCCCTCCACTTT. Amino acid sequence: CASSEAKGRQRNNSPLHF.

This chain uses TRBV7-9 with TRBJ1-5; D remains ambiguous. Germline V lookup: CDR1 SEHNR, CDR2 FQNEAQ (reference sequence). Trimming left V 5 bases short and J 0 bases short, with 8 bases between. The CDR3 spans 14 residues. As DNA, the CDR3 is TGTGCCAGCAGCCGGACGGATAGCAATCAGCCCCAGCATTTT. This encodes CASSRTDSNQPQHF.